The present entry profiles one T cell receptor (beta chain) with its context. Its specificity is unknown. Deep was the level at which the assay was run. Profiling relied on immunoSEQ multiplex PCR, and the TCRdb table lists in-frame clones only, not all of them. The data contain about 690,000 clones, roughly 88% of them singletons. This sample was included in a study of shared clonotypes between healthy human individuals. Whole-study results and caveats: The expectation was that sequencing depth would affect clonotype sharing among donors. A reduction in generation probabilities was seen for non-shared clonotypes relative to those shared by all four donors.

The sample taken for sequencing was memory CD8+ T cells from PBMCs. Subset reported: CD45RO+ cells pooled with CCR7-negative TemRA cells. The sequence derives from a man aged 18 to 35 in good health. Some clones in this sample may be carry-over from other donors' samples.

CDR3 coding DNA: TGTGCCAGCAGTGAGGGACCAGTTAGCAATCAGCCCCAGCATTTT. Amino acids: CASSEGPVSNQPQHF. This chain uses TRBV2 with TRBJ1-5; weak D call: TRBD1 (5 bases). The CDR3 runs to 15 residues. The germline V and J ends were trimmed by 3 bases and 0 bases, with 9 bases remaining between them. CDR1 SNHLY and CDR2 FYNNEI come from the germline V gene.